The following is a T cell receptor beta chain sequence with its context. The antigen is not known. Trimming left V 3 bases short and J 0 bases short, with 6 bases between. The CDR3 totals 14 residues. CDR1 is KGHDR, CDR2 SFDVKD, per germline. Using its own MiXCR run on the reads, TCRdb lists one record per CDR3 protein. There are 450,000 to 600,000 distinct CDR3 sequences in the sample; around 11% occur only once, and roughly 10% lies in the top ten. These data originate in a study of T cell repertoires in cytomegalovirus infection. Study summary: Indications came from public TCR beta signatures; they pointed to CMV infection and to a matching HLA type. The study's findings and limits: The ex vivo response showed dominance by HLA-C-restricted CMV-specific TCR beta clonotypes.

J is TRBJ2-3 and V is TRBV24-1, with D unresolved. This sequence originates from a human donor in good health (CMV status not recorded). Some clones in this sample may be carry-over from other donors' samples. Sequences were obtained from PBMCs. The DNA for the CDR3 is TGTGCCACCAGTGATCTCGGGAGCACAGATACGCAGTATTTT. It yields the protein CATSDLGSTDTQYF.